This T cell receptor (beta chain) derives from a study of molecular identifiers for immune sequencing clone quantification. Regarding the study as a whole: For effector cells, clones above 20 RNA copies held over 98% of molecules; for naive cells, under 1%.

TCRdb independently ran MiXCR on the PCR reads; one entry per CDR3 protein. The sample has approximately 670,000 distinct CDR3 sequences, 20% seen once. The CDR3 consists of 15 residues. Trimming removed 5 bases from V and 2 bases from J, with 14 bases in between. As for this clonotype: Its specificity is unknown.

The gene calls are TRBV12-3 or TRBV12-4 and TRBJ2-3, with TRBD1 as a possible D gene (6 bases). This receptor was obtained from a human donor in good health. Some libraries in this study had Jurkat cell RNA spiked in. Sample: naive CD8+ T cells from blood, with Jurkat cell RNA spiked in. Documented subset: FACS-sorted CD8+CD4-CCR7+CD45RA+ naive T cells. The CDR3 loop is CASSQQGTLTDTQYF. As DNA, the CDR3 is TGTGCCAGCAGTCAGCAGGGGACCCTCACAGATACGCAGTATTTT.